This T cell receptor (beta chain) appears in the sequencing data of a study of a mutant IDH1 vaccine in newly diagnosed glioma. Across the study: Every participant had undergone radiotherapy, temozolomide, or both before, and most underwent both.

Repertoires were generated with immunoSEQ multiplex PCR, while TCRdb's copy carries only in-frame clones and drops some. This table holds roughly 43,000 clones, roughly 82% found once. CDR1 is MGHRA, CDR2 YSYEKL, per germline. V lost 3 bases, J lost 6 bases, and 8 bases lay in between. The CDR3 spans 12 residues. Regarding time point: week 47, end of study. Topical imiquimod was applied with each vaccine dose, which held 300 ug of mutant IDH1 20-mer peptide. Every donor had a new WHO grade 3 or 4 astrocytoma that was IDH1-mutant, with loss of nuclear ATRX. Study-wide points: In approximately 93% of patients, immune responses induced by the vaccine occurred.

As regards this clone: Its antigen is not known.

The TCR comes from a man aged 18 to 35 with glioma. Some clones in this sample may be carry-over from other donors' samples. The gene calls are TRBV4-1 and TRBJ1-1; D unresolved. The sequences come from PBMCs, collected from a glioma patient whose treatment included an IDH1 peptide vaccine. DNA of the CDR3: TGCGCCAGCAGCCACCCGTCTGCTGAAGCTTTCTTT. Translating gives CASSHPSAEAFF.